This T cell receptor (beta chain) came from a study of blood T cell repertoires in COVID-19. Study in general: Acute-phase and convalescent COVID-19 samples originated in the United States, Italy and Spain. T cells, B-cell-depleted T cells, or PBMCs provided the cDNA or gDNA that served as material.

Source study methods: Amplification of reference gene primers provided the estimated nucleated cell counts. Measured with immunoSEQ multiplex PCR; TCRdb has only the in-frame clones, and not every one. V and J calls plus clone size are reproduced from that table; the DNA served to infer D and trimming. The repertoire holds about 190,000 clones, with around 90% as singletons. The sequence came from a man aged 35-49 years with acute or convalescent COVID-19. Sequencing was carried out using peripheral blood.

CDR3 in DNA: TGTGCCATCGGGACTAGCGGCTACAATGAGCAGTTCTTC. This sequence encodes CAIGTSGYNEQFF. The chain uses TRBV28 and TRBJ2-1; 11 bases align to TRBD2. This CDR3 comprises 13 residues. Germline CDR1 and CDR2: MDHEN and SYDVKM. V trimming: 10 bases; J trimming: 3 bases; junction bases outside the gene matches: 2.